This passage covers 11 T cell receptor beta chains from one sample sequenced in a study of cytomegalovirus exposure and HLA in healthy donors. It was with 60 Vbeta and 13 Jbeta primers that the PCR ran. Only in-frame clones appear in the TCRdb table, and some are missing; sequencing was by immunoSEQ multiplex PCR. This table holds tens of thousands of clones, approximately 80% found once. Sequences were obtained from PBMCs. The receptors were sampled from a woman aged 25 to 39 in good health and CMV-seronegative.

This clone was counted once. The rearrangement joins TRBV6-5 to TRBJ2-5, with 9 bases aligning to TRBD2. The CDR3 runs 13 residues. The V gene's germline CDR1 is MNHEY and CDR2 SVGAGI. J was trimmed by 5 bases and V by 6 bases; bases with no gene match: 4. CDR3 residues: CASSPAGGETQYF. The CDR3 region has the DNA TGTGCCAGCAGCCCGGCGGGGGGGGAGACCCAGTACTTC.

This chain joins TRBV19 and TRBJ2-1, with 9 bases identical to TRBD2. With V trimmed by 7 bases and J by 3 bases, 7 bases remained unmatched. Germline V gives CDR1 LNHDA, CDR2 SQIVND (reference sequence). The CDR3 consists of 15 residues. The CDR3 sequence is CASMWAGGLYNEQFF. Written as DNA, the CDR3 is TGTGCCAGTATGTGGGCGGGAGGGCTCTACAATGAGCAGTTCTTC.

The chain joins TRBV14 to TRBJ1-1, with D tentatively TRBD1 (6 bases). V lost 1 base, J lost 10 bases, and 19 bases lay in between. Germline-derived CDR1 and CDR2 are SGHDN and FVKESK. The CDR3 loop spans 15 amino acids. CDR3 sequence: CASSQVAGAAVGAFF. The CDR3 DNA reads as TGTGCCAGCAGCCAAGTCGCAGGGGCCGCCGTTGGAGCTTTCTTT. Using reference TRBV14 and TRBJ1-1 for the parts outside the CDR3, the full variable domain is EAGVTQFPSHSVIEKGQTVTLRCDPISGHDNLYWYRRVMGKEIKFLLHFVKESKQDESGMPNNRFLAERTGGTYSTLKVQPAELEDSGVYFCASSQVAGAAVGAFFGQGTRLTVV.

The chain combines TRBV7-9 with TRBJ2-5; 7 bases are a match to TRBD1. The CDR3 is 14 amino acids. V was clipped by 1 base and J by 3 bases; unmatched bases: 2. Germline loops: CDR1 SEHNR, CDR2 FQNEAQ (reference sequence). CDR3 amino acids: CASSLGTGEETQYF. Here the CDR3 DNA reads TGTGCCAGCAGCTTAGGGACAGGCGAAGAGACCCAGTACTTC.

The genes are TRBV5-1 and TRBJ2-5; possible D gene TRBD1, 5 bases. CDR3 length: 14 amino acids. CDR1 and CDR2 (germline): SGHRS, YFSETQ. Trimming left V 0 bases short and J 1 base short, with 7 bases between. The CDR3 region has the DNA TGCGCCAGCAGCTTGGTGGACACCCAAGAGACCCAGTACTTC. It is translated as CASSLVDTQETQYF.

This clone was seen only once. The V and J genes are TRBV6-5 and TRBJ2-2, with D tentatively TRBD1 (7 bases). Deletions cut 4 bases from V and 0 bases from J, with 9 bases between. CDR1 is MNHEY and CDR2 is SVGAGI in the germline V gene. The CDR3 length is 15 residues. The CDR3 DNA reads TGTGCCAGCAGTTTCAGGGGGGCGAACACCGGGGAGCTGTTTTTT. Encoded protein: CASSFRGANTGELFF.

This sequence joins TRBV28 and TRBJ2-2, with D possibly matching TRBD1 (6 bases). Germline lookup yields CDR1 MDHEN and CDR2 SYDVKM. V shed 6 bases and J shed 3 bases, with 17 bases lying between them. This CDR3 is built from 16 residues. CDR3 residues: CASRPKQGRDTGELFF. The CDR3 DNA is TGTGCCAGCAGGCCTAAACAGGGCCGGGACACCGGGGAGCTGTTTTTT.

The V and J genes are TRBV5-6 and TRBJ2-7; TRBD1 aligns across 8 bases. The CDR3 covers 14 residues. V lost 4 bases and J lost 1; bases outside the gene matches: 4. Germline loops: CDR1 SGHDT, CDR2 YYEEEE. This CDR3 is CASSVQGASYEQYV. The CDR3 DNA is TGTGCCAGCAGCGTGCAGGGGGCTTCCTACGAGCAGTACGTC.

As DNA, the CDR3 is TGCGCCAGCAGCCAAGGGACTAGTTCCAGCTCCTACAATGAGCAGTTCTTC. This translates into CASSQGTSSSSYNEQFF. The V call is TRBV4-1, the J call TRBJ2-1, with 7 bases matching TRBD2. Germline CDR1 reads MGHRA; CDR2 reads YSYEKL. V lost 1 base to trimming and J lost 0 bases; unmatched junction nucleotides: 6. This CDR3 spans 17 amino acids.

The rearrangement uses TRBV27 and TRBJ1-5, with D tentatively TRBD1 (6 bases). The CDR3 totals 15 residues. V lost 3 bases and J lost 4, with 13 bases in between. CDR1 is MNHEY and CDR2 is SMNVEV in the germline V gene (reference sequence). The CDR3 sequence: CASSFLGGVNQPQHF. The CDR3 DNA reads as TGTGCCAGCAGTTTTTTAGGGGGGGTGAATCAGCCCCAGCATTTT.

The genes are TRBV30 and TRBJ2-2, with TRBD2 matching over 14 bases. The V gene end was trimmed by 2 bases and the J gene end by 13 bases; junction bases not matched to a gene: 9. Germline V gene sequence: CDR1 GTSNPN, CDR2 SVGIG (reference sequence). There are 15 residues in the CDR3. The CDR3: CAWSYPTSGGAGLFF. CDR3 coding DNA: TGTGCCTGGAGTTACCCGACTAGCGGGGGGGCCGGGCTGTTTTTT. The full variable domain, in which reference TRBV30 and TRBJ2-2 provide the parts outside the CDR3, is SQTIHQWPATLVQPVGSPLSLECTVEGTSNPNLYWYRQAAGRGLQLLFYSVGIGQISSEVPQNLSASRPQDRQFILSSKKLLLSDSGFYLCAWSYPTSGGAGLFFGEGSRLTVL.